This TCR beta chain was captured in a study of CXCR3-negative and CXCR3-positive naive CD8 T cells. Regarding the study as a whole: A higher hydrophobicity marked the TRB CDR3s of CXCR3-positive naive cells versus CXCR3-negative naive cells.

Germline assignment: CDR1 SQVTM and CDR2 ANQGSEA. There are 11 residues in the CDR3. Via 5' RACE with UMI labels, TRB cDNA libraries were prepared. For each CDR3 protein, TCRdb gives one entry from its re-call of the 5' RACE reads, without DNA. Listed are around 120,000 distinct CDR3 sequences; 0.59% falls within the top ten. Details on this clonotype: As yet, its antigen is unknown.

The sequence came from a human donor in good health. Some clones in this sample may be carry-over from other donors' samples. Sequencing was done on a sample of naive CXCR3+ CD8+ T cells from blood. Sample subset: CD45RO-CCR7+CD27+CD95- naive CD8+ T cells expressing CXCR3 (TNR3+). This rearrangement joins TRBV29-1 to TRBJ2-7; TCRdb gives TRBD1 as the D gene, but with no DNA this cannot be confirmed. The CDR3 reads CSAGQGYEQYF.